A single sample gave rise to the 6 T cell receptor beta chains below, sequenced in a study of blood T cell repertoires in COVID-19 (dated by TCRdb to 2020 to 2021). Libraries were built with the immunoSEQ multiplex PCR assay. Sourced from immuneACCESS, this table was stored by TCRdb with only in-frame sequences that have V and J called. A share of the clones is absent; for the studies checked, an unresolved V gene accounts for under half, and the remainder has no known explanation. The sample has some 280,000 clones on record, roughly 89% of them singletons. 0.85% to 0.95% of the sample lies in the top ten. Input material: peripheral blood. The receptors shown here come from a middle-aged woman who had recovered from COVID-19.

This clone was observed a few times. The V call is TRBV10-1, the J call TRBJ2-7; 15 bases align to TRBD2. This CDR3 spans 19 amino acids. J lost 2 bases, V lost 7 bases, and 15 bases had no gene match. CDR1 WNHNN and CDR2 SYGVQD come from the germline V gene (reference sequence). The CDR3 region has the DNA TGCGCCAGCACCCCCCGAGCGGGACTAGCGGGAGGACCGGCCTACGAGCAGTACTTC. It specifies CASTPRAGLAGGPAYEQYF.

The V and J genes are TRBV2 and TRBJ2-2; TRBD2 matches at 7 bases. Trimming took 7 bases from V and 2 from J; bases not matched to a gene: 4. The CDR3 contains 14 residues. The germline V gene has CDR1 SNHLY and CDR2 FYNNEI. CDR3 in DNA: TGTGCCAGCAAAAGCGGGACCAACACCGGGGAGCTGTTTTTT. It encodes CASKSGTNTGELFF.

V is TRBV10-3 and J is TRBJ2-1, with D perhaps TRBD2 (6 bases). The CDR3 runs to 15 residues. V lost 6 bases and J lost 4, with 16 bases in between. Germline lookup yields CDR1 ENHRY and CDR2 SYGVKD. CDR3 DNA: TGTGCCATCAGGCCCGGGAGCGGGCCGTACAATGAGCAGTTCTTC. The encoded protein is CAIRPGSGPYNEQFF.

Worth noting for this clone: The junction departs from germline at one end; a sequencing error may be responsible. The chain has TRBV7-8 and TRBJ2-3; TRBD2 matches at 9 bases. This CDR3 contains 12 residues. The germline V gene has CDR1 SGHVS and CDR2 FQNEAQ. CDR3 region: CASSSSGTSLNF. In DNA, the CDR3 is TGTGCCAGCAGCTCTTCCGGGACTAGCTTGAATTTT.

This clone was observed a single time. V and J are TRBV5-1 and TRBJ2-6, with no clear D. Looked up from germline, CDR1 is SGHRS and CDR2 is YFSETQ. This CDR3 region has 16 residues. V was trimmed by 1 base and J by 2 bases, leaving 10 bases between them. In nucleotides, the CDR3 is TGCGCCAGCAGCTTGTTTGGCCGGGCTGGGGCCAACGTCCTGACTTTC. This sequence encodes CASSLFGRAGANVLTF.

This sequence joins TRBV6-5 and TRBJ1-6; 7 bases are a match to TRBD1. The CDR3 runs to 14 residues. CDR1 and CDR2 from the germline V gene are MNHEY and SVGAGI. The J segment lost 7 bases and the V segment lost 6 bases, leaving 6 bases of the junction unmatched. CDR3 coding DNA: TGTGCCAGCAGGCCGGGGACAGTCAATTCACCCCTCCACTTT. This encodes CASRPGTVNSPLHF.